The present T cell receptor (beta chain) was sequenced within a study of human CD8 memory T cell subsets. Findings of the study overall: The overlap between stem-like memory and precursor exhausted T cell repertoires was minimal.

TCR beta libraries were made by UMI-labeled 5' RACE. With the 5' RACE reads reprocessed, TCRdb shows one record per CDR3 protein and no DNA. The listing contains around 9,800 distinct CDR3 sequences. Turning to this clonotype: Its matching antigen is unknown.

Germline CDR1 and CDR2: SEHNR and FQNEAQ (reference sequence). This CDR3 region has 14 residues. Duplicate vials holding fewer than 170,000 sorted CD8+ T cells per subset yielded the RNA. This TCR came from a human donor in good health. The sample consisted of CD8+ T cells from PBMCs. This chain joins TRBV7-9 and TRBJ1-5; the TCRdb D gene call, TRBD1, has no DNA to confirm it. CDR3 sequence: CASSLGAGNQPQHF.